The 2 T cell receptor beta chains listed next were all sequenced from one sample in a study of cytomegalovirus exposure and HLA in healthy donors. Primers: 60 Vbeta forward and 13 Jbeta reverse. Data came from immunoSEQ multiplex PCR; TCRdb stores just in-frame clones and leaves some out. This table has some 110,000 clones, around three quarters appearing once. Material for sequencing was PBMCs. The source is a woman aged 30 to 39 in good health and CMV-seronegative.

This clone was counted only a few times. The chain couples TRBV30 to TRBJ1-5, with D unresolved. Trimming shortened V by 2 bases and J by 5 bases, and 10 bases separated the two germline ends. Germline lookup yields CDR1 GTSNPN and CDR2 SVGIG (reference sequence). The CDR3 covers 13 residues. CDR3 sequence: CAWSHRQDQPQHF. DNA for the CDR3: TGTGCCTGGAGTCATCGGCAGGATCAGCCCCAGCATTTT.

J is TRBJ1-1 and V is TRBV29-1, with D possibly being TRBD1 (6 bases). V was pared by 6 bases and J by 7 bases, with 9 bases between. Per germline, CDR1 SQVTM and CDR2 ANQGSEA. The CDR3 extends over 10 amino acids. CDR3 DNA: TGCAGCGTCGGACAGAATGAAGCTTTCTTT. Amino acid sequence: CSVGQNEAFF.